The rows below give T cell receptor beta chains drawn from one sample of a study of T cells in Graves' hyperthyroidism and ophthalmopathy. TCRdb itself ran the multiplex PCR reads through MiXCR, one entry per CDR3 protein. The repertoire holds 360,000 or so distinct CDR3 sequences, with 19% as singletons. Material for sequencing was blood. The receptors derive from a woman in her late teens or twenties with Graves' hyperthyroidism. CDR3s include the opening cysteine and the closing phenylalanine or tryptophan. The order of the fields is V gene, J gene, clone size, D gene, CDR3 protein, CDR3 DNA. D genes are given only for firm matches. Some rows have no size entry. The others give once, few or many, or a class for an expanded clone.

>TRBV10-2|TRBJ1-2|many|.
CASSERWFYGYTF
TGCGCCAGCAGTGAGAGGTGGTTCTATGGCTACACCTTC
>TRBV3-1|TRBJ1-2|.|.
CASSQDTGIGYTF
TGTGCCAGCAGCCAAGATACCGGCATAGGCTACACCTTC
>TRBV15|TRBJ1-1|many|.
CATSRTVEANTEAFF
TGTGCCACCAGCAGAACAGTCGAAGCGAACACTGAAGCTTTCTTT
>TRBV6-2/TRBV6-3|TRBJ2-2|many|.
CASRPTTAGVTGELFF
TGTGCCAGCAGACCGACGACGGCAGGGGTCACCGGGGAGCTGTTTTTT
>TRBV6-5|TRBJ1-5|many|TRBD1
CASSSRTGYQPQHF
TGTGCCAGCAGTTCCCGGACAGGCTATCAGCCCCAGCATTTT
>TRBV20-1|TRBJ1-1|.|TRBD1
CSARAPGGSTEAFF
TGCAGTGCTAGAGCCCCAGGGGGGTCCACTGAAGCTTTCTTT
>TRBV7-8|TRBJ1-3|many|TRBD1
CASSADRVLTSGNTIYF
TGTGCCAGCAGCGCCGACAGGGTTCTTACCTCTGGAAACACCATATATTTT
>TRBV3-1|TRBJ2-5|few|.
CASSPRQGGKETQYF
TGTGCCAGCAGCCCGAGGCAGGGGGGCAAAGAGACCCAGTACTTC
>TRBV19|TRBJ2-7|many|.
CASSITSGEQYF
TGTGCCAGTAGTATAACCTCTGGGGAGCAGTACTTC
>TRBV6-1|TRBJ2-2|.|TRBD1
CASSGGTGDTGELFF
TGTGCCAGCAGTGGCGGGACAGGGGACACCGGGGAGCTGTTTTTT
>TRBV7-9|TRBJ1-1|many|.
CASSHIRGGGTEAFF
TGTGCCAGCAGCCACATCAGAGGGGGGGGGACTGAAGCTTTCTTT
>TRBV20-1|TRBJ1-2|many|.
CSANGGNYGYTF
TGCAGTGCTAACGGAGGGAACTATGGCTACACCTTC
>TRBV20-1|TRBJ1-1|many|TRBD1
CSASPPGTGPYMNTEAFF
TGCAGTGCTAGTCCACCGGGGACAGGGCCTTACATGAACACTGAAGCTTTCTTT
>TRBV12-3/TRBV12-4|TRBJ1-5|.|.
CASNPLSLNPNQPQHF
TGTGCCAGCAATCCATTATCCCTGAACCCCAATCAGCCCCAGCATTTT
>TRBV28|TRBJ2-7|.|.
CASSFFLGDTSSYEQYF
TGTGCCAGCAGTTTCTTTTTGGGGGATACGAGCTCCTACGAGCAGTACTTC
>TRBV6-5|TRBJ2-7|many|.
CASSYSIGGLPSYEQYF
TGTGCCAGCAGTTACTCGATAGGTGGTCTTCCTTCCTACGAGCAGTACTTC
>TRBV24-1|TRBJ2-5|many|.
CATSDFGRETQYF
TGTGCCACCAGTGATTTTGGCAGAGAGACCCAGTACTTC
>TRBV2|TRBJ2-1|.|.
CASRRLRGGLNEQFF
TGTGCCAGCAGGCGGCTGAGAGGGGGGTTGAATGAGCAGTTCTTC
>TRBV7-2|TRBJ1-1|.|.
CASSLGGSGTEAFF
TGTGCCAGCAGCTTGGGAGGGTCGGGCACTGAAGCTTTCTTT
>TRBV4-1|TRBJ1-1|few|TRBD1
CASSPGGGGRYTEAFF
TGCGCCAGCAGCCCGGGTGGAGGGGGCAGGTACACTGAAGCTTTCTTT
>TRBV11-1|TRBJ1-5|.|TRBD1
CASWGQGEYQPQHF
TGTGCCAGCTGGGGACAGGGGGAATATCAGCCCCAGCATTTT
>TRBV12-3/TRBV12-4|TRBJ2-7|few|.
CASSLGGGDSYEQYF
TGTGCCAGCAGTTTGGGCGGGGGCGACTCCTACGAGCAGTACTTC
>TRBV12-3/TRBV12-4|TRBJ1-2|many|TRBD1
CASTGPGGGYGYTF
TGTGCCAGCACCGGACCAGGGGGCGGCTATGGCTACACCTTC
>TRBV10-1|TRBJ2-5|.|.
CASWVGAAKETKYF
TGCGCCAGCTGGGTTGGGGCGGCAAAAGAGACCAAGTACTTC
>TRBV6-1|TRBJ1-1|many|TRBD1
CASSTGQGDTEAFF
TGTGCCAGCAGTACGGGACAGGGGGACACTGAAGCTTTCTTT
>TRBV20-1|TRBJ1-1|.|.
CSASRGNTEACF
TGCAGTGCTAGCAGGGGTAACACTGAAGCTTGCTTT
>TRBV6-1|TRBJ2-7|many|TRBD1
CASSSGTGTPYEQYF
TGTGCCAGCTCCTCCGGGACAGGGACTCCCTACGAGCAGTACTTC
>TRBV6-4|TRBJ1-5|.|.
CASSSREDQPQHF
TGTGCCAGCAGCTCCCGAGAAGATCAGCCCCAGCATTTT
>TRBV20-1|TRBJ1-5|many|.
CSARATGQHSNQPQHF
TGCAGTGCTAGAGCGACCGGTCAACATAGCAATCAGCCCCAGCATTTT
>TRBV7-3|TRBJ2-5|many|TRBD1
CASSSGGAETQYF
TGTGCCAGCAGCTCAGGGGGCGCCGAGACCCAGTACTTC
>TRBV6-1|TRBJ1-1|many|.
CASSAGQINTEAFF
TGTGCCAGCAGCGCCGGACAGATAAACACTGAAGCTTTCTTT
>TRBV12-3/TRBV12-4|TRBJ1-5|many|.
CASSVGGGSQPQHF
TGTGCCAGCAGTGTTGGGGGGGGGAGTCAGCCCCAGCATTTT
>TRBV6-2/TRBV6-3|TRBJ2-6|many|.
CASATGRWGWTGANVLTF
TGTGCCAGCGCCACAGGTCGGTGGGGGTGGACTGGGGCCAACGTCCTGACTTTC
>TRBV12-5|TRBJ2-5|.|TRBD1
CASGSGRGQQETQYF
TGTGCTAGTGGTTCAGGACGGGGACAGCAAGAGACCCAGTACTTC
>TRBV2|TRBJ1-1|.|.
CASSGEVNTEAFF
TGTGCCAGCAGTGGCGAGGTAAACACTGAAGCTTTCTTT
>TRBV6-1|TRBJ1-5|.|.
CASRVIWRRDNQPQHF
TGTGCCAGCAGAGTTATCTGGAGACGGGACAATCAGCCCCAGCATTTT
>TRBV19|TRBJ1-1|many|.
CASSIAQNTEAFF
TGTGCCAGTAGTATAGCACAGAACACTGAAGCTTTCTTT
>TRBV5-1|TRBJ1-2|many|.
CASSYIGTPDGYTF
TGCGCCAGCAGCTACATTGGGACTCCAGATGGCTACACCTTC